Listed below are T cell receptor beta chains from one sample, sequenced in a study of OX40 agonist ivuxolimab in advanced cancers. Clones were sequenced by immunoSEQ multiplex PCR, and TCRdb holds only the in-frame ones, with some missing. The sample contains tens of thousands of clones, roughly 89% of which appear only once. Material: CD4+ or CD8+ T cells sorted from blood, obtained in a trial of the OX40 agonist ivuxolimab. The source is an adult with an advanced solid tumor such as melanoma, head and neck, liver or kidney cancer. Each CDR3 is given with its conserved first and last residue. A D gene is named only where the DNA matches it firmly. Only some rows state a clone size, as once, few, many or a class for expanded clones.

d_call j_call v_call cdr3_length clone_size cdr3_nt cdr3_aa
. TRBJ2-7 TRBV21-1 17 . TGTGCCAGCAGCAATCCGGGACAGGGGCCGGCAACCTACGAGCAGTACTTC CASSNPGQGPATYEQYF
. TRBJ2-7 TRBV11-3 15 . TGTGCCAGCAGCTTAGGTTCCGGGGACTCCTACGAGCAGTACTTC CASSLGSGDSYEQYF
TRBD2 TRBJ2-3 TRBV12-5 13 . TGTGCTAGTGGTGCCGCGGGAGGAGTTAGGCAGTATTTT CASGAAGGVRQYF
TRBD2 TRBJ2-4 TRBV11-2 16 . TGTGCCAGCAGCTTATCTAGCGGGGGATCGGGAAACATTCAGTACTTC CASSLSSGGSGNIQYF
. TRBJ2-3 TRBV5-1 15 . TGCGCCAGCACCGGGACGGCAGACAGCACAGATACGCAGTATTTT CASTGTADSTDTQYF
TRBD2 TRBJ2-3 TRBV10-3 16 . TGTGCCACAGAGACTCGGACTAGCGGGAGTTCAGATACGCAGTATTTT CATETRTSGSSDTQYF
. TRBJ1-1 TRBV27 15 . TGTGCCAGCAGGCGGGGGCTGAGGGGGAACACTGAAGCTTTCTTT CASRRGLRGNTEAFF
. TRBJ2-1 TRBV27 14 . TGTGCCAGCAGTTCCCAGGACTTCTACAATGAGCAGTTCTTC CASSSQDFYNEQFF
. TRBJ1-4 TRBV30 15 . TGTGCCTGGAGCTACTTAAGGACACCGAATGAAAAACTGTTTTTT CAWSYLRTPNEKLFF
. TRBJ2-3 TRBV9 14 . TGTGCCAGCACTCTACAGGGTAGCACAGATACGCAGTATTTT CASTLQGSTDTQYF
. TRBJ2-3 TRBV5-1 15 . TGCGCCAGCAGCTTTTCCCCCTCGGGCACAGATACGCAGTATTTT CASSFSPSGTDTQYF
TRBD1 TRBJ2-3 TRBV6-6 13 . TGTGCCAGCAGTCAAAACAGGGGGAATACGCAGTATTTT CASSQNRGNTQYF
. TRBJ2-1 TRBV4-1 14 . TGCGCCAGCAGCCACAGGACGCGACGCGATGAGCAGTTCTTC CASSHRTRRDEQFF
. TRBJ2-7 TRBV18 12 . TGTGCCAGCTCGGTCCAGGGAGGCGAGCAGTACTTC CASSVQGGEQYF
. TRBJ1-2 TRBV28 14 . TGTGCCAGCAGTTTATATAGGGCGAACTATGGCTACACCTTC CASSLYRANYGYTF
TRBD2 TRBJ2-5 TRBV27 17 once TGTGCCAGCAGTTTCATTCCCGGCGCGGGAGGTCAAGAGACCCAGTACTTC CASSFIPGAGGQETQYF
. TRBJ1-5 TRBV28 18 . TGTGCCAGCAGTTTATCTCCCAGGGGCAAGGATAGCAATCAGCCCCAGCATTTT CASSLSPRGKDSNQPQHF
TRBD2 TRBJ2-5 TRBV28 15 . TGTGCCAGCAGTTCCCCGGGACTAGGTAAAGAGACCCAGTACTTC CASSSPGLGKETQYF
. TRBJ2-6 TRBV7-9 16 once TGTGCCAGCAGTCTTAGGGTTAGCCCTGGGGCCAACGTCCTGACTTTC CASSLRVSPGANVLTF
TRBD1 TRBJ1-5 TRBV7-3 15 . TGTGCCAGCAGCTGGGACAGGGGACGCAATCAGCCCCAGCATTTT CASSWDRGRNQPQHF
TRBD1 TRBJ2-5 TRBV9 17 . TGTGCCAGTACCCCGGGGACAGGGCTGATCTACCAAGAGACCCAGTACTTC CASTPGTGLIYQETQYF
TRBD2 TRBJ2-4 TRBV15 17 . TGTGCCACCAGCAGTCTGACTAGCGGGGTAGCCAAAAACATTCAGTACTTC CATSSLTSGVAKNIQYF
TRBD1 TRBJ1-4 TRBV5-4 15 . TGTGCCAGCAGCTTGGCACAGGGGGATAGGGAAAAACTGTTTTTT CASSLAQGDREKLFF
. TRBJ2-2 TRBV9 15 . TGTGCCAGCAGCCCGGGGGACCGTTACACCGGGGAGCTGTTTTTT CASSPGDRYTGELFF
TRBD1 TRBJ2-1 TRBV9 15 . TGTGCCAGCAGCGCGCCCGGGACAGCCCTCAATGAGCAGTTCTTC CASSAPGTALNEQFF
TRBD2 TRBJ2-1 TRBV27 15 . TGTGCCAGCAGTCAGGAGGGAGGGTCCAGCAATGAGCAGTTCTTC CASSQEGGSSNEQFF
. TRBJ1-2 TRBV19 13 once TGTGCCAGTAGTATCGGGGCAGTTCCTGGCTACACCTTC CASSIGAVPGYTF
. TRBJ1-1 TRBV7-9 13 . TGTGCCAGCAGCCTAGAAGAGGGGGTTGGGGCTTTCTTT CASSLEEGVGAFF
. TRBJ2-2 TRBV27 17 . TGTGCCAGCAGCTCGACCCCCCTGACAGAGGGGCTTGGGGAGCTGTTTTTT CASSSTPLTEGLGELFF
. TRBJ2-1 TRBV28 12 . TGTGCCGTGGATCTCAGATCCAATGAGCAGTTCTTC CAVDLRSNEQFF
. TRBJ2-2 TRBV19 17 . TGTGCCAGTAGTATTCCAGGTGGCTACAGTAACACCGGGGAGCTGTTTTTT CASSIPGGYSNTGELFF
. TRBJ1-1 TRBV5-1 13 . TGCGCCAGCAGCTTGTGGCGGAGTACTGAAGCTTTCTTT CASSLWRSTEAFF
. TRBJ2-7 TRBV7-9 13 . TGTGCCAGCGCACAAGGGGGGTCCTACGAGCAGTACTTC CASAQGGSYEQYF
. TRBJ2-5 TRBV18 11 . TGTGCCAGCTCGACGAGGGGGAGCCAGTACTTC CASSTRGSQYF
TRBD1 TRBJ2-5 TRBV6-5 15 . TGTGCCAGCAGTTACCCGAACAGGGGGGAAGAGACCCAGTACTTC CASSYPNRGEETQYF
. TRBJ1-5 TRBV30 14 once TGTGCCTGGAGTGTCTCAGGACTTAATCAGCCCCAGCATTTT CAWSVSGLNQPQHF
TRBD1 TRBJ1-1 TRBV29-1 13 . TGCAGCGTCACCGGGACAGGGAACACTGAAGCTTTCTTT CSVTGTGNTEAFF
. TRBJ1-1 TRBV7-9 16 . TGTGCCAGCAGCTTATGGGGGCAGGGGAACAGACAAGAAGCTTTCTTT CASSLWGQGNRQEAFF
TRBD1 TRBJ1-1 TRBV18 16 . TGTGCCAGCTCCACCTGGGGGACAGGGGGCAACACTGAAGCTTTCTTT CASSTWGTGGNTEAFF
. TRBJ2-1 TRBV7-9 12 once TGTGCCAGCAGCTTCACCCACAATGAGCAGTTCTTC CASSFTHNEQFF
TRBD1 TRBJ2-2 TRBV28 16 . TGTGCCAGCAGTACCCGGACAGGGGGGTACACCGGGGAGCTGTTTTTT CASSTRTGGYTGELFF
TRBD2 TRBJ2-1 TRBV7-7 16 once TGTGCTAGCAGCCTCCGACTAGCGGGCGAGTACAATGAGCAGTTCTTC CASSLRLAGEYNEQFF
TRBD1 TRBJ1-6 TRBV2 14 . TGTGCCAGCAGTTACAGGGGGCTCGGTTCACCCCTCCACTTT CASSYRGLGSPLHF
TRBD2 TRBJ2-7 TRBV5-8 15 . TGTGCCAGCAGCTTGGGACTAGCATTTATCAACGAGCAGTACTTC CASSLGLAFINEQYF
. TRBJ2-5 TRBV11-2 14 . TGTGCCAGCAGCTTAACTACAGGGTGGGAGACCCAGTACTTC CASSLTTGWETQYF
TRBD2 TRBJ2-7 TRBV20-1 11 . TGCAGTGCGGCGACTAGCACCGAGCAGTACTTC CSAATSTEQYF
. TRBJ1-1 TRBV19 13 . TGTGCCAGTAGTCTAGAAACGGACACTGAAGCTTTCTTT CASSLETDTEAFF
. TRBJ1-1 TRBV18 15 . TGTGCCAGCTCCCGAGGACAGCCAGGGAACAATGAAGCTTTCTTT CASSRGQPGNNEAFF
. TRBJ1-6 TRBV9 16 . TGTGCCAGCAGCGTAGGTACAGCCATTTATAATTCACCCCTCCACTTT CASSVGTAIYNSPLHF
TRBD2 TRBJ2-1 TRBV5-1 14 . TGCGCCAGCAGCTTACTAGCGGGATCGGATGAGCAGTTCTTC CASSLLAGSDEQFF
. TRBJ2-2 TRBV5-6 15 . TGTGCCAGCAGCTTAGGACACACGAACACCGGGGAGCTGTTTTTT CASSLGHTNTGELFF
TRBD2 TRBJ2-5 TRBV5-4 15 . TGTGCCAGCAGCGGCAGCGGGGGGGCCCAGGAGACCCAGTACTTC CASSGSGGAQETQYF
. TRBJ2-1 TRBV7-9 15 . TGTGCCAGCAGCTTAGCGCTGCTCACCGGCTATGAGCAGTTCTTC CASSLALLTGYEQFF
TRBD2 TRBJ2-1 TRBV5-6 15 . TGTGCCAGCAGGGAAACTAGCGCCGCCTACAATGAGCAGTTCTTC CASRETSAAYNEQFF
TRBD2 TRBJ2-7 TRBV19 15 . TGTGCCAGTAGTAGGGGGACTAGCGACTACTACGAGCAGTACTTC CASSRGTSDYYEQYF
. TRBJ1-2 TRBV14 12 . TGTGCCAGCAGCCAAGGACGGGCAGGCTACACCTTC CASSQGRAGYTF
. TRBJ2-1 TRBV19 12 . TGTGCCAGTAGTGATCAGGTCTATGAGCAGTTCTTC CASSDQVYEQFF